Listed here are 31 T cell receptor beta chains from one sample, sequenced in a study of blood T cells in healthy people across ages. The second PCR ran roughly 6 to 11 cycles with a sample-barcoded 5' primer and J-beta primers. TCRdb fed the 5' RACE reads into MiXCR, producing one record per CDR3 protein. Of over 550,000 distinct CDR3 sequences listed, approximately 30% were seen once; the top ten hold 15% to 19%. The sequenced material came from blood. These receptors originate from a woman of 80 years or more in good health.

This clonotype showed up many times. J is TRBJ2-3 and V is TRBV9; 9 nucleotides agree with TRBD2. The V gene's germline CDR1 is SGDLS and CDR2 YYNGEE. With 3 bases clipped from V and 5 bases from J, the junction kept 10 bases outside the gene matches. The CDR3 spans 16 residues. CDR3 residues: CASSAPLAGREDTQYF. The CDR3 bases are TGTGCCAGCAGCGCCCCTCTAGCGGGGCGGGAAGATACGCAGTATTTT.

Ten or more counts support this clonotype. Here the CDR3 DNA reads TGTGCCAGCAGCGTAGGTGGCGGGGGAAACACAGATACGCAGTATTTT. It codes for CASSVGGGGNTDTQYF. This chain joins TRBV9 and TRBJ2-3; 7 nucleotides align to TRBD2. The CDR3 has 16 amino acids. CDR1 and CDR2 (germline): SGDLS, YYNGEE. The ends lost 0 bases at V and 2 bases at J; junction bases unmatched: 6.

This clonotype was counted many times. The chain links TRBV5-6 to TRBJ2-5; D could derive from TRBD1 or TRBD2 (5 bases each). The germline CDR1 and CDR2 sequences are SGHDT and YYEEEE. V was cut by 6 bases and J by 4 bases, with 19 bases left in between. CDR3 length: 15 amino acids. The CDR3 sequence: CASNPGAGKVETQYF. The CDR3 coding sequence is TGTGCCAGCAACCCCGGGGCGGGCAAGGTAGAGACCCAGTACTTC.

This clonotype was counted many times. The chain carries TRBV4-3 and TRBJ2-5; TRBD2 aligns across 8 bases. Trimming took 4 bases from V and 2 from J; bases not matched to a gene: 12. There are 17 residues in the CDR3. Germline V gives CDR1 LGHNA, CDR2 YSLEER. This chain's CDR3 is CASSPMGLGGGQETQYF. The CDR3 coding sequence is TGCGCCAGCAGCCCGATGGGCCTGGGCGGGGGGCAAGAGACCCAGTACTTC.

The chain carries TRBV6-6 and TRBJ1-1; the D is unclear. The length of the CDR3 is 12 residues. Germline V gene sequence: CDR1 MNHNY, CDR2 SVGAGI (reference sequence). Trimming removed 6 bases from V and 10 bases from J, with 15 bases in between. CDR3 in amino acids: CASSRGERRAFF. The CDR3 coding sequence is TGTGCCAGCAGCCGAGGTGAGCGGCGAGCTTTCTTT.

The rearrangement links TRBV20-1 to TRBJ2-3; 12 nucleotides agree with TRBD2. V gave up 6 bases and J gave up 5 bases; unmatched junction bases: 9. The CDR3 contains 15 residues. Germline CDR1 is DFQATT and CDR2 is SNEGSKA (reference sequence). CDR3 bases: TGCAGTGCCCTTAGGACTAGCGGGGCCAAAGATACGCAGTATTTT. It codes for CSALRTSGAKDTQYF.

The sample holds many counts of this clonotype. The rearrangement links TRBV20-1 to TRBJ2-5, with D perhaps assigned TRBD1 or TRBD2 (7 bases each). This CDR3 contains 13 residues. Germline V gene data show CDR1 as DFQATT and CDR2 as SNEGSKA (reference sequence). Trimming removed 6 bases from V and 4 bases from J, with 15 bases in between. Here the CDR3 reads CSADDREGETQYF. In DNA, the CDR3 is TGCAGTGCCGACGACAGGGAGGGAGAGACCCAGTACTTC.

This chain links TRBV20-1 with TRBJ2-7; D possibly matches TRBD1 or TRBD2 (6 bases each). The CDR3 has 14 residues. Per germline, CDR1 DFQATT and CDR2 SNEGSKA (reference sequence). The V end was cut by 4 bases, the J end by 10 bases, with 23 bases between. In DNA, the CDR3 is TGCAGTGCTATTCCGGACAGTCCACGGGGGATCCAGTACTTC. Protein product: CSAIPDSPRGIQYF.

CDR3 in DNA: TGCAGTGCTAGAGTAGAGACAACTAGCACCCAAGAGACCCAGTACTTC. As protein: CSARVETTSTQETQYF. This rearrangement joins TRBV20-1 to TRBJ2-5, with D possibly matching TRBD2 (6 bases). Germline lookup yields CDR1 DFQATT and CDR2 SNEGSKA (reference sequence). V was clipped by 1 base and J by 1 base, with 16 bases between them. This CDR3 has 16 residues.

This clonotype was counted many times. CDR3 in DNA: TGTGCCAGCAGTGAAGCGGGGGGATACGATACGCAGTATTTT. It is translated as CASSEAGGYDTQYF. V gene TRBV6-1 combines with J gene TRBJ2-3; a weak D match, TRBD2 (6 bases). Germline loops: CDR1 MNHNS, CDR2 SASEGT. Trimming pared 0 bases from V and 6 bases from J, leaving 10 bases between. The CDR3 spans 14 residues.

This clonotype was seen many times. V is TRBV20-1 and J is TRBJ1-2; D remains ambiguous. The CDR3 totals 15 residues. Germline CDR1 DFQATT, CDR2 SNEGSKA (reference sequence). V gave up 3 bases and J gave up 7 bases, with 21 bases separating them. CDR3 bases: TGCAGTGCTAGTTCGGTACTGAGGAAGGGTAGTGGCTACACCTTC. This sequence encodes CSASSVLRKGSGYTF.

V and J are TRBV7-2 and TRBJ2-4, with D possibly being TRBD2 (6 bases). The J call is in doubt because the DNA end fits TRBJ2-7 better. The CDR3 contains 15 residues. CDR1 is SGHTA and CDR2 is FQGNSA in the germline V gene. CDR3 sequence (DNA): TGTGCCAGCAGCTTGTACGGAGGGCTGACCTACGAGCAGTACTTC. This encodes CASSLYGGLTYEQYF.

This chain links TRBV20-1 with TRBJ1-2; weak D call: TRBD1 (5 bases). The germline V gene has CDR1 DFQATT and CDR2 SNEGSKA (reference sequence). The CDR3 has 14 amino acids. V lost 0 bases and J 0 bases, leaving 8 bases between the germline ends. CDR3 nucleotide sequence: TGCAGTGCTAGAGACTACAGGTCTAACTATGGCTACACCTTC. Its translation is CSARDYRSNYGYTF.

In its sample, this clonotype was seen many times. CDR3 residues: CASSPNPGIHTEAFF. In DNA form, the CDR3 reads TGTGCCAGCAGCCCGAACCCCGGGATTCACACTGAAGCTTTCTTT. The chain recombines TRBV7-3 with TRBJ1-1; D remains unclear. The germline CDR1 and CDR2 sequences are SGHTA and FQGTGA. The CDR3 has 15 amino acids. V gave up 5 bases and J gave up 3 bases, with 16 bases separating them.

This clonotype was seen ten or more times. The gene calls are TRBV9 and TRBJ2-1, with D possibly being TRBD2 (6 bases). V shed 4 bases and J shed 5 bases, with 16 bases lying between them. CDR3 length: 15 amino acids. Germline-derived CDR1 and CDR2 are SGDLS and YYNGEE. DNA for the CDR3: TGTGCCAGCAGCCCACGGGACTCGGGGGACAATGAGCAGTTCTTC. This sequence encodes CASSPRDSGDNEQFF. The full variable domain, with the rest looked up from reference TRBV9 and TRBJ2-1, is DSGVTQTPKHLITATGQRVTLRCSPRSGDLSVYWYQQSLDQGLQFLIQYYNGEERAKGNILERFSAQQFPDLHSELNLSSLELGDSALYFCASSPRDSGDNEQFFGPGTRLTVL.

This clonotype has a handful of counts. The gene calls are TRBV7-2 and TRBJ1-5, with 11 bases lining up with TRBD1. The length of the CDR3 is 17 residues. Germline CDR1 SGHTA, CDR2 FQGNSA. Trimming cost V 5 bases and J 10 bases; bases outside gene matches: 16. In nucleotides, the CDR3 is TGTGCCAGCAGCATTGGGACAGGGGGGCGAATCGTTATACCCCAGCATTTT. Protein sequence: CASSIGTGGRIVIPQHF.

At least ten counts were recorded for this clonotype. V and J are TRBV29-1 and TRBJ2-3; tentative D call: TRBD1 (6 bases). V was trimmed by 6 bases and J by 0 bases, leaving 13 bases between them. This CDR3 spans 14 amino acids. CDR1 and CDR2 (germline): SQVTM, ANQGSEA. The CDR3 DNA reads TGCAGCGTCCGGGACACCGCTAGCACAGATACGCAGTATTTT. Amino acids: CSVRDTASTDTQYF.

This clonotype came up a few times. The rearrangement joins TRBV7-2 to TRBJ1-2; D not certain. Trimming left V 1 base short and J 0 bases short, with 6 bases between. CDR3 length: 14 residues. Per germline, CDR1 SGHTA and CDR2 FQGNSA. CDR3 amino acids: CASSLDRTNYGYTF. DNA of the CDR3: TGTGCCAGCAGCTTAGATCGCACTAACTATGGCTACACCTTC. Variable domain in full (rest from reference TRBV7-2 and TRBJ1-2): GAGVSQSPSNKVTEKGKDVELRCDPISGHTALYWYRQSLGQGLEFLIYFQGNSAPDKSGLPSDRFSAERTGGSVSTLTIQRTQQEDSAVYLCASSLDRTNYGYTFGSGTRLTVV.

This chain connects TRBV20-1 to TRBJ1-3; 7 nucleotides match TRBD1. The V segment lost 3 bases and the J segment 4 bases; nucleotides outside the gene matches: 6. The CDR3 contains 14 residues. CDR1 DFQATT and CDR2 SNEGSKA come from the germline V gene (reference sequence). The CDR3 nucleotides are TGCAGTGCTAGTCAAGGGGGCGAAGGAAACACCATATATTTT. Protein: CSASQGGEGNTIYF.

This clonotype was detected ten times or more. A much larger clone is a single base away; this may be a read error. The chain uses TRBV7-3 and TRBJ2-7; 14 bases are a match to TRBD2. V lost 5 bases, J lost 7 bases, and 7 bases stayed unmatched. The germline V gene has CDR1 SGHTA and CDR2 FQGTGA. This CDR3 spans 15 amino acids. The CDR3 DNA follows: TGTGCCAGCAGCCGTGGACTAGCGGGGGGCTCTGAGCAGTACTTC. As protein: CASSRGLAGGSEQYF.

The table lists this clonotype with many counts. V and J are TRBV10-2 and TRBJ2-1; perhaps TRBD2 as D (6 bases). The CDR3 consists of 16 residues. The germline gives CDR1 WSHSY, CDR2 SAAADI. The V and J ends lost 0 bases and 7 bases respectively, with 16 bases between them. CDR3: CASSESRGTGNNEQFF. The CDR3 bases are TGCGCCAGCAGTGAGTCACGCGGGACCGGGAATAATGAGCAGTTCTTC.

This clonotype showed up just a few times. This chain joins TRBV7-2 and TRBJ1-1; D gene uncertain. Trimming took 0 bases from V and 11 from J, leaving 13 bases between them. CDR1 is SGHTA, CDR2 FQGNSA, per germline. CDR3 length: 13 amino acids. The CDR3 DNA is TGTGCCAGCAGCTTAGCCCCACCCGGGGATGCTTTCTTT. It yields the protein CASSLAPPGDAFF. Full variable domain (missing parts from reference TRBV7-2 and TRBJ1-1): GAGVSQSPSNKVTEKGKDVELRCDPISGHTALYWYRQSLGQGLEFLIYFQGNSAPDKSGLPSDRFSAERTGGSVSTLTIQRTQQEDSAVYLCASSLAPPGDAFFGQGTRLTVV.

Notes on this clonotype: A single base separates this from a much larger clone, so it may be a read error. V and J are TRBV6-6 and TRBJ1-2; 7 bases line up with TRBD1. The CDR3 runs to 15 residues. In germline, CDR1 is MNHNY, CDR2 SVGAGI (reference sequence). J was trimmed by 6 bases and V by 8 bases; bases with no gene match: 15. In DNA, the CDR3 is TGTGCCAGCGGTTTACAGGGGCCTCCCCACGATGGCTACACCTTC. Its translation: CASGLQGPPHDGYTF.

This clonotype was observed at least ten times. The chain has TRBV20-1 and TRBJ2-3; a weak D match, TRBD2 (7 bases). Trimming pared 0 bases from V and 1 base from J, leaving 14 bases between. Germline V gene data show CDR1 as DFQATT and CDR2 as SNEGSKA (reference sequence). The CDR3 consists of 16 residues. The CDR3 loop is CSARDSRGLRTDTQYF. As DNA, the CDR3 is TGCAGTGCTAGAGATTCGCGGGGGCTGCGCACAGATACGCAGTATTTT.

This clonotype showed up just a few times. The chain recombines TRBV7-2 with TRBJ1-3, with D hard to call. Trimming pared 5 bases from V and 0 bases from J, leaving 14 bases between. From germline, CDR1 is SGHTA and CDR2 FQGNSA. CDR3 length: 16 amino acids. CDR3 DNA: TGTGCCAGCAGCCCAACTCGAGGCGGCTCTGGAAACACCATATATTTT. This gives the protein CASSPTRGGSGNTIYF.

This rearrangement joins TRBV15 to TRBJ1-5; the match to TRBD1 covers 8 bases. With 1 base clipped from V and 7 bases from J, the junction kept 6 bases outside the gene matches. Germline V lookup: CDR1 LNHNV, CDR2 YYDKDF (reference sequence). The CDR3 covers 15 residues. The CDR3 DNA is TGTGCCACCAGCAGAGGAGACAGGGGTCCCCAGCCCCAGCATTTT. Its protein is CATSRGDRGPQPQHF.

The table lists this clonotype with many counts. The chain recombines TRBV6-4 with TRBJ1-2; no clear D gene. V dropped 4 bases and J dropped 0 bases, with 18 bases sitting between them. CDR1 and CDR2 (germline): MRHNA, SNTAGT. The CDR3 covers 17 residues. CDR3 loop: CASSVPPIGTSNYGYTF. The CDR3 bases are TGTGCCAGCAGTGTTCCGCCCATCGGAACATCTAACTATGGCTACACCTTC.

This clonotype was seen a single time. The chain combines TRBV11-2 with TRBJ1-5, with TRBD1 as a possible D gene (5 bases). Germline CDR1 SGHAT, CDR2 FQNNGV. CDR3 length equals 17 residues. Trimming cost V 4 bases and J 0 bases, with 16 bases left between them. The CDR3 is CASSSKGDSYSNQPQHF. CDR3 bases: TGTGCCAGCAGCTCAAAGGGAGACAGCTATAGCAATCAGCCCCAGCATTTT.

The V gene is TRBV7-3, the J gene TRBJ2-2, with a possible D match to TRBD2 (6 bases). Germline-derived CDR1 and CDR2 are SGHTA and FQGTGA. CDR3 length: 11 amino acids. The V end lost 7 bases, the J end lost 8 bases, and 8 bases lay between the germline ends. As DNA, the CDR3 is TGTGCCAGCAAAGGAGGGGGGGAGCTGTTTTTT. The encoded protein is CASKGGGELFF.

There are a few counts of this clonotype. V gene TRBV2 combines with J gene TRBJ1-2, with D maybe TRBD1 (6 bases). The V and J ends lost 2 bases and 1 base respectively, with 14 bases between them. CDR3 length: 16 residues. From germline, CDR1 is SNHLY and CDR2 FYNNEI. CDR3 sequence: CASSEYGAGDNYGYTF. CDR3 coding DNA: TGTGCCAGCAGTGAATATGGGGCAGGGGATAACTATGGCTACACCTTC.

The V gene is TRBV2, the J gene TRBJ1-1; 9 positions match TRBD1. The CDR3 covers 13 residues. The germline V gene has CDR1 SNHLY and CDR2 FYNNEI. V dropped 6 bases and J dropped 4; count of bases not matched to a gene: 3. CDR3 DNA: TGTGCCAGCAGGCTGGACAGGGGCACTGAAGCTTTCTTT. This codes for CASRLDRGTEAFF.